The 11 T cell receptor beta chains reported below all come from one sample, sequenced in a study of CD8 T cells in Susac syndrome. Reverse transcription of about 0.45 to 1 ug RNA used random hexamers. MiXCR was run by TCRdb on the immunoSEQ multiplex PCR reads, yielding one entry per CDR3 protein. The table lists 330,000 or so distinct CDR3 sequences, 70% to 90% of them singletons. What was sequenced was CD8+ T cells from PBMCs. These receptors were obtained from a human donor with multiple sclerosis.

The chain links TRBV20-1 to TRBJ2-7, with D unclear. Trimming stripped 0 bases from V and 0 bases from J, with 15 bases between. In germline, CDR1 is DFQATT, CDR2 SNEGSKA (reference sequence). The length of the CDR3 is 16 residues. CDR3 DNA: TGCAGTGCTAGAGATCCTGAGTCTTGGAGCTCCTACGAGCAGTACTTC. Its protein product is CSARDPESWSSYEQYF.

This chain joins TRBV20-1 and TRBJ2-7; 7 nucleotides agree with TRBD2. This CDR3 has 12 amino acids. Germline trimming cut 6 bases from V and 4 bases from J; bases unmatched to any gene: 6. CDR1 is DFQATT and CDR2 is SNEGSKA in the germline V gene (reference sequence). The CDR3 DNA reads TGCAGTGCCGAAACTAGCGAATACGAGCAGTACTTC. This codes for CSAETSEYEQYF.

J is TRBJ2-6 and V is TRBV27; the D is unclear. The CDR3 spans 16 residues. V was shortened by 5 bases and J by 0 bases, with 11 bases between the two germline ends. Per germline, CDR1 MNHEY and CDR2 SMNVEV (reference sequence). CDR3 protein: CASSNSGNSGANVLTF. The DNA for the CDR3 is TGTGCCAGCAGTAACAGTGGCAACTCTGGGGCCAACGTCCTGACTTTC.

This clonotype was observed a single time. V is TRBV7-8 and J is TRBJ2-7; D possibly corresponds to TRBD2 (5 bases). Trimming shortened V by 4 bases and J by 2 bases, and 18 bases separated the two germline ends. This CDR3 has 16 residues. Germline V gives CDR1 SGHVS, CDR2 FQNEAQ. CDR3 residues: CASSSQRLPRAYEQYF. The CDR3 region has the DNA TGTGCCAGCAGCTCGCAACGACTGCCGAGGGCCTACGAGCAGTACTTC.

The V and J genes are TRBV29-1 and TRBJ2-7; TRBD1 is a possible D gene (5 bases). Trimming took 4 bases from V and 2 from J, leaving 9 bases between them. This CDR3 contains 12 residues. Germline CDR1 reads SQVTM; CDR2 reads ANQGSEA. In DNA, the CDR3 is TGCAGCGTTGCCCAGGGAACCTACGAGCAGTACTTC. Translation gives CSVAQGTYEQYF.

The chain links TRBV27 to TRBJ2-1, with 8 bases identical to TRBD2. The CDR3 is made up of 11 amino acids. The germline gives CDR1 MNHEY, CDR2 SMNVEV (reference sequence). J lost 9 bases, V lost 6 bases, and 1 base had no gene match. The CDR3 DNA reads TGTGCCAGCAGCACTAGCGGTGAGCAGTTCTTC. It encodes CASSTSGEQFF.

This sequence joins TRBV6-2 or TRBV6-3 and TRBJ2-7; the D call may be TRBD1 or TRBD2 (6 bases each). The CDR3 contains 16 residues. CDR1 and CDR2 (germline): MNHEY, SVGEGT. V shed 0 bases and J shed 1 base, with 13 bases lying between them. The CDR3 sequence is CASSYSTGADSYEQYF. In DNA form, the CDR3 reads TGTGCCAGCAGTTACTCGACGGGGGCAGATTCCTACGAGCAGTACTTC.

The V call is TRBV9, the J call TRBJ2-7; TRBD2 is a possible D gene (6 bases). Germline values: CDR1 SGDLS, CDR2 YYNGEE. The CDR3 has 13 amino acids. With 3 bases removed from V and 0 bases from J, the gap between germline ends came to 7 bases. The CDR3 loop reads CASSGGISYEQYF. The CDR3 DNA reads TGTGCCAGCAGCGGCGGGATCTCCTACGAGCAGTACTTC.

V usage is TRBV6-2 or TRBV6-3 and J usage is TRBJ1-1, with no clear D. The CDR3 is 16 residues long. The ends were cut back, 1 base at V and 1 base at J, with 13 bases in the middle. Germline V gives CDR1 MNHEY, CDR2 SVGEGT. The CDR3 reads CASSYYGSATNTEAFF. CDR3 DNA: TGTGCCAGCAGTTACTACGGGAGTGCTACGAACACTGAAGCTTTCTTT.

The V gene is TRBV19, the J gene TRBJ2-1; D unresolved. CDR3 length equals 10 residues. Germline V gene sequence: CDR1 LNHDA, CDR2 SQIVND (reference sequence). The V gene lost 10 bases and the J gene lost 3 bases, with 4 bases spanning the gap. The CDR3 is CATGYNEQFF. DNA for the CDR3: TGTGCCACGGGCTACAATGAGCAGTTCTTC.

The gene calls are TRBV24-1 and TRBJ2-5, with D perhaps TRBD1 (6 bases). Germline-derived CDR1 and CDR2 are KGHDR and SFDVKD. Trimming stripped 1 base from V and 2 bases from J, with 10 bases between. The CDR3 runs 15 residues. CDR3 in amino acids: CATSDLTDRQETQYF. The CDR3 DNA follows: TGTGCCACCAGTGATTTAACGGACAGACAAGAGACCCAGTACTTC.